These 27 T cell receptor beta chains were all obtained from the same sample, sequenced in a study of T cells in Graves' hyperthyroidism and ophthalmopathy (dated by TCRdb to between 2017 and 2020). Preparation of the library involved multiplex PCR. These reads were obtained on an Illumina HiSeq 2000. The TCR beta CDR3 regions were amplified from the RNA transcripts. A first-round RT-PCR of the TCR CDR3 used the HTBI primer set with the Qiagen OneStep RT-PCR kit. In TCRdb, the public reads were trimmed at Q25 with fastp and aligned with MiXCR, with productive beta chains retained. Here each entry gathers all rows of one CDR3 protein and keeps the most common genes and DNA. This sample is represented by around 610,000 distinct CDR3 sequences; roughly 14% of them were singletons. The top ten hold 3.5% to 4.5% of the sample. Sequenced: blood. The receptor source for this set is a woman between 40 and 50 years old with Graves' ophthalmopathy.

This clonotype appeared many times. The chain joins TRBV6-1 to TRBJ1-3, with no clear D. This CDR3 spans 15 amino acids. Between the trimmed V and J ends, which lost 8 bases and 2 bases, there was a span of 16 bases. Germline loops: CDR1 MNHNS, CDR2 SASEGT. The CDR3 region is CASSNGSPAGNTIYF. CDR3 nucleotides: TGTGCCAGCTCCAATGGGAGCCCGGCTGGAAACACCATATATTTT.

The chain is built from TRBV6-1 and TRBJ2-7, with D possibly being TRBD1 (6 bases). The CDR3 is made up of 13 amino acids. V lost 8 bases and J lost 5, with 16 bases in between. The germline V gene encodes CDR1 MNHNS and CDR2 SASEGT. Written as DNA, the CDR3 is TGTGCCAGCGGGGACACCATAAGCGACGAGCAGTACTTC. Translation gives CASGDTISDEQYF.

This rearrangement joins TRBV27 to TRBJ2-6, with a possible D match to TRBD2 (5 bases). V shed 4 bases and J shed 4 bases, with 8 bases lying between them. CDR1 MNHEY and CDR2 SMNVEV come from the germline V gene (reference sequence). The CDR3 is 14 residues long. The CDR3 loop is CASSWTEGANVLTF. The CDR3 nucleotides read TGTGCCAGCAGTTGGACTGAAGGGGCCAACGTCCTGACTTTC.

Ten or more counts support this clonotype. The chain recombines TRBV10-3 with TRBJ1-2; D is uncertain. CDR3 size: 14 residues. The V gene lost 3 bases and the J gene lost 8 bases, with 16 bases spanning the gap. In germline, CDR1 is ENHRY, CDR2 SYGVKD. Here the CDR3 reads CAISDSRPVLGYTF. The CDR3 DNA is TGTGCCATCAGTGATTCACGCCCTGTCTTAGGCTACACCTTC.

The chain links TRBV20-1 to TRBJ2-5; 10 nucleotides agree with TRBD2. The germline CDR1 and CDR2 sequences are DFQATT and SNEGSKA (reference sequence). CDR3 length: 15 residues. V gave up 3 bases and J gave up 2 bases; unmatched junction bases: 6. For the CDR3, the DNA is TGCAGTGCTAGCCCTAGCGGGAGAGGTCAAGAGACCCAGTACTTC. It yields the protein CSASPSGRGQETQYF.

The rearrangement links TRBV3-1 to TRBJ2-5; no firm D call. This CDR3 is built from 14 residues. Germline CDR1 LGHDT, CDR2 YNNKEL (reference sequence). The V gene lost 0 bases and the J gene lost 1 base, with 6 bases spanning the gap. CDR3 coding DNA: TGTGCCAGCAGCCAAGAGCAGGTCCAAGAGACCCAGTACTTC. Translation gives CASSQEQVQETQYF.

This clonotype was recorded at least ten times. The rearrangement links TRBV28 to TRBJ2-7; D may be TRBD1 (6 bases). CDR1 is MDHEN and CDR2 is SYDVKM in the germline V gene. The CDR3 runs 12 residues. The DNA of the CDR3 is TGTGCGACAGGCGGCAGCTCCTACGAGCAGTACTTC. This codes for CATGGSSYEQYF.

This clonotype was counted at least ten times. The rearrangement links TRBV6-1 to TRBJ1-5; D remains unclear. The CDR3 consists of 15 residues. Germline values: CDR1 MNHNS, CDR2 SASEGT. V gave up 6 bases and J gave up 0 bases, with 12 bases separating them. The CDR3, as DNA: TGTGCCAGCAGGCGGACGGCAGATAGCAATCAGCCCCAGCATTTT. This gives the protein CASRRTADSNQPQHF.

This clonotype was detected a few times. The rearrangement joins TRBV29-1 to TRBJ1-2; TRBD1 is a possible D gene (6 bases). Germline V gene sequence: CDR1 SQVTM, CDR2 ANQGSEA. CDR3 length equals 13 residues. Trimming pared 3 bases from V and 4 bases from J, leaving 12 bases between. CDR3 coding DNA: TGCAGCGTTGAGGATGGACAGTTCTATGGCTACACCTTC. This sequence encodes CSVEDGQFYGYTF.

This clonotype was recorded at least ten times. The chain employs TRBV7-2 and TRBJ2-2, with 12 bases lining up with TRBD1. Trimming at V came to 2 bases and at J to 3 bases, leaving 10 bases not matched to a gene. This CDR3 contains 19 residues. Germline values: CDR1 SGHTA, CDR2 FQGNSA. CDR3 DNA sequence: TGTGCCAGCAGCTTACTACCGGGACAGGGGGCGCTGGACACCGGGGAGCTGTTTTTT. Residues: CASSLLPGQGALDTGELFF.

This clonotype was seen many times. V gene TRBV9 combines with J gene TRBJ1-2; D is ambiguous. V was cut by 2 bases and J by 5 bases, with 10 bases left in between. Germline CDR1 is SGDLS and CDR2 is YYNGEE. The CDR3 is 13 residues long. CDR3 loop: CASSVGRRYGYTF. DNA of the CDR3: TGTGCCAGCAGCGTGGGCAGAAGATATGGCTACACCTTC. Using reference TRBV9 and TRBJ1-2 for the parts outside the CDR3, the full variable domain is DSGVTQTPKHLITATGQRVTLRCSPRSGDLSVYWYQQSLDQGLQFLIQYYNGEERAKGNILERFSAQQFPDLHSELNLSSLELGDSALYFCASSVGRRYGYTFGSGTRLTVV.

In this sample, this clonotype turned up many times. This CDR3 is CSASGWSGSEGAQETQYF. The CDR3, as DNA: TGCAGTGCTAGCGGGTGGAGCGGGAGTGAAGGGGCACAAGAGACCCAGTACTTC. This chain links TRBV20-1 with TRBJ2-5; 8 bases align to TRBD2. Germline values: CDR1 DFQATT, CDR2 SNEGSKA (reference sequence). The CDR3 covers 18 residues. Trimming took 3 bases from V and 2 from J; bases not matched to a gene: 17.

The chain uses TRBV19 and TRBJ2-7; D is unresolved. The V gene's germline CDR1 is LNHDA and CDR2 SQIVND (reference sequence). V dropped 1 base and J dropped 0 bases, with 7 bases sitting between them. The CDR3 has 14 residues. The DNA for the CDR3 is TGTGCCAGTAGTATAGTCGCAGCCTCCTACGAGCAGTACTTC. Residues: CASSIVAASYEQYF.

This clonotype was recorded many times. V usage is TRBV27 and J usage is TRBJ2-2; TRBD2 agrees at 9 bases. CDR3 length equals 17 residues. Trimming at V came to 5 bases and at J to 8 bases, leaving 15 bases not matched to a gene. CDR1 and CDR2 (germline): MNHEY, SMNVEV (reference sequence). CDR3 coding DNA: TGTGCCAGCAGTCCACTCAGTTATAGCGGGAGTGGGGGGGAGCTGTTTTTT. This sequence encodes CASSPLSYSGSGGELFF.

This clonotype was seen a few times. The V gene is TRBV27, the J gene TRBJ2-7; 7 bases are shared with TRBD1. This CDR3 contains 13 residues. Germline CDR1 reads MNHEY; CDR2 reads SMNVEV (reference sequence). V lost 5 bases and J lost 5; bases outside the gene matches: 6. CDR3 loop: CASSRGLLDEQYF. The CDR3 nucleotides are TGTGCCAGCAGTAGGGGGCTCCTCGACGAGCAGTACTTC.

This clonotype was observed at least ten times. The genes are TRBV29-1 and TRBJ2-7; no clear D. CDR1 is SQVTM and CDR2 is ANQGSEA in the germline V gene. The length of the CDR3 is 11 residues. Trimming stripped 8 bases from V and 5 bases from J, with 13 bases between. CDR3 bases: TGCAGCTCCCGTTTAGGGAACGAGCAGTACTTC. Its protein is CSSRLGNEQYF.

This clonotype was recorded many times. The chain recombines TRBV30 with TRBJ2-7; TRBD1 is a possible D gene (6 bases). CDR1 is GTSNPN, CDR2 SVGIG, per germline (reference sequence). The ends were cut back, 0 bases at V and 6 bases at J, with 6 bases in the middle. This CDR3 region has 11 residues. For the CDR3, the DNA is TGTGCCTGGAGTGTACAGGGCGAGCAGTACTTC. Encoded protein: CAWSVQGEQYF.

This clonotype was picked up many times. V is TRBV7-8 and J is TRBJ2-5; unclear D gene. The CDR3 extends over 13 amino acids. V lost 5 bases, J lost 3 bases, and 10 bases lay in between. The germline V gene has CDR1 SGHVS and CDR2 FQNEAQ. The CDR3 sequence is CASSPPAKETQYF. CDR3 DNA: TGTGCCAGCAGCCCTCCTGCAAAAGAGACCCAGTACTTC.

The chain has TRBV14 and TRBJ2-7, with D tentatively TRBD1 (7 bases). CDR3 length equals 15 residues. V was pared by 0 bases and J by 5 bases, with 14 bases between. Germline CDR1 and CDR2: SGHDN and FVKESK. The DNA for the CDR3 is TGTGCCAGCAGCCAAGAGCAGGGGGGAAAAAACGAGCAGTACTTC. Translating gives CASSQEQGGKNEQYF.

This clonotype was detected ten times or more. V and J are TRBV4-1 and TRBJ2-5; 8 bases align to TRBD2. Germline assignment: CDR1 MGHRA and CDR2 YSYEKL. The CDR3 loop spans 14 amino acids. Trimming cost V 5 bases and J 2 bases; bases outside gene matches: 4. The chain's CDR3 is CASSSPSGQETQYF. In DNA, the CDR3 is TGCGCCAGCAGCTCACCTAGCGGGCAAGAGACCCAGTACTTC.

This clonotype has a count of ten or more. The rearrangement uses TRBV6-5 and TRBJ2-7, with a tentative D call TRBD1 (5 bases). This CDR3 has 14 amino acids. Trimming removed 0 bases from V and 7 bases from J, with 13 bases in between. CDR1 MNHEY and CDR2 SVGAGI come from the germline V gene. CDR3 residues: CASSYSAGLKEQYF. The CDR3, as DNA: TGTGCCAGCAGTTACTCGGCAGGGTTAAAGGAGCAGTACTTC.

This clonotype was recorded at least ten times. This chain connects TRBV28 to TRBJ2-7; a weak D match, TRBD1 (6 bases). This CDR3 comprises 12 residues. Germline loops: CDR1 MDHEN, CDR2 SYDVKM. The V end was cut by 6 bases, the J end by 5 bases, with 11 bases between. The CDR3: CASSRGIDEQYF. DNA of the CDR3: TGTGCCAGCAGCAGGGGTATCGACGAGCAGTACTTC.

This rearrangement joins TRBV9 to TRBJ1-5, with D possibly matching TRBD1 (5 bases). This CDR3 has 15 amino acids. V was trimmed by 0 bases and J by 3 bases, leaving 10 bases between them. Germline V gene lookup returns CDR1 SGDLS and CDR2 YYNGEE. This CDR3 reads CASSVGQGVNQPQHF. The CDR3 DNA reads as TGTGCCAGCAGCGTAGGGCAGGGCGTCAATCAGCCCCAGCATTTT.

This clonotype was counted at least ten times. The genes are TRBV28 and TRBJ1-2; the D is unclear. The CDR3 has 15 residues. V shed 3 bases and J shed 0 bases, with 11 bases lying between them. Germline CDR1 MDHEN, CDR2 SYDVKM. The CDR3 here is CASSLVTTPNYGYTF. The CDR3 DNA follows: TGTGCCAGCAGTTTGGTGACCACACCTAACTATGGCTACACCTTC.

This clonotype was seen many times. The chain uses TRBV19 and TRBJ2-7, with D possibly TRBD1 on 6 matching bases. Germline CDR1 reads LNHDA; CDR2 reads SQIVND (reference sequence). This CDR3 comprises 15 residues. V was pared by 5 bases and J by 6 bases, with 20 bases between. Here the CDR3 reads CASSPHRQVASEQYF. CDR3 DNA sequence: TGTGCCAGTAGTCCCCATCGACAGGTAGCTAGCGAGCAGTACTTC. The variable domain in full, with the rest retrieved from reference TRBV19 and TRBJ2-7, is DGGITQSPKYLFRKEGQNVTLSCEQNLNHDAMYWYRQDPGQGLRLIYYSQIVNDFQKGDIAEGYSVSREKKESFPLTVTSAQKNPTAFYLCASSPHRQVASEQYFGPGTRLTVT.

The V and J genes are TRBV5-6 and TRBJ2-5; D gene uncertain. The germline V and J ends were trimmed by 0 bases and 3 bases, with 12 bases remaining between them. Germline CDR1 and CDR2: SGHDT and YYEEEE. This CDR3 comprises 15 residues. In nucleotides, the CDR3 is TGTGCCAGCAGCTTGGAGTTTTACAGCAAAGAGACCCAGTACTTC. This gives the protein CASSLEFYSKETQYF.

V usage is TRBV20-1 and J usage is TRBJ2-7; possibly TRBD1 or TRBD2 for D (5 bases each). Germline V gene data show CDR1 as DFQATT and CDR2 as SNEGSKA (reference sequence). The CDR3 totals 14 residues. Trimming stripped 5 bases from V and 7 bases from J, with 21 bases between. The CDR3 coding sequence is TGCAGTGCTCCCCAAGGGACCACCGGCGGGGAGCAGTACTTC. Translated: CSAPQGTTGGEQYF.